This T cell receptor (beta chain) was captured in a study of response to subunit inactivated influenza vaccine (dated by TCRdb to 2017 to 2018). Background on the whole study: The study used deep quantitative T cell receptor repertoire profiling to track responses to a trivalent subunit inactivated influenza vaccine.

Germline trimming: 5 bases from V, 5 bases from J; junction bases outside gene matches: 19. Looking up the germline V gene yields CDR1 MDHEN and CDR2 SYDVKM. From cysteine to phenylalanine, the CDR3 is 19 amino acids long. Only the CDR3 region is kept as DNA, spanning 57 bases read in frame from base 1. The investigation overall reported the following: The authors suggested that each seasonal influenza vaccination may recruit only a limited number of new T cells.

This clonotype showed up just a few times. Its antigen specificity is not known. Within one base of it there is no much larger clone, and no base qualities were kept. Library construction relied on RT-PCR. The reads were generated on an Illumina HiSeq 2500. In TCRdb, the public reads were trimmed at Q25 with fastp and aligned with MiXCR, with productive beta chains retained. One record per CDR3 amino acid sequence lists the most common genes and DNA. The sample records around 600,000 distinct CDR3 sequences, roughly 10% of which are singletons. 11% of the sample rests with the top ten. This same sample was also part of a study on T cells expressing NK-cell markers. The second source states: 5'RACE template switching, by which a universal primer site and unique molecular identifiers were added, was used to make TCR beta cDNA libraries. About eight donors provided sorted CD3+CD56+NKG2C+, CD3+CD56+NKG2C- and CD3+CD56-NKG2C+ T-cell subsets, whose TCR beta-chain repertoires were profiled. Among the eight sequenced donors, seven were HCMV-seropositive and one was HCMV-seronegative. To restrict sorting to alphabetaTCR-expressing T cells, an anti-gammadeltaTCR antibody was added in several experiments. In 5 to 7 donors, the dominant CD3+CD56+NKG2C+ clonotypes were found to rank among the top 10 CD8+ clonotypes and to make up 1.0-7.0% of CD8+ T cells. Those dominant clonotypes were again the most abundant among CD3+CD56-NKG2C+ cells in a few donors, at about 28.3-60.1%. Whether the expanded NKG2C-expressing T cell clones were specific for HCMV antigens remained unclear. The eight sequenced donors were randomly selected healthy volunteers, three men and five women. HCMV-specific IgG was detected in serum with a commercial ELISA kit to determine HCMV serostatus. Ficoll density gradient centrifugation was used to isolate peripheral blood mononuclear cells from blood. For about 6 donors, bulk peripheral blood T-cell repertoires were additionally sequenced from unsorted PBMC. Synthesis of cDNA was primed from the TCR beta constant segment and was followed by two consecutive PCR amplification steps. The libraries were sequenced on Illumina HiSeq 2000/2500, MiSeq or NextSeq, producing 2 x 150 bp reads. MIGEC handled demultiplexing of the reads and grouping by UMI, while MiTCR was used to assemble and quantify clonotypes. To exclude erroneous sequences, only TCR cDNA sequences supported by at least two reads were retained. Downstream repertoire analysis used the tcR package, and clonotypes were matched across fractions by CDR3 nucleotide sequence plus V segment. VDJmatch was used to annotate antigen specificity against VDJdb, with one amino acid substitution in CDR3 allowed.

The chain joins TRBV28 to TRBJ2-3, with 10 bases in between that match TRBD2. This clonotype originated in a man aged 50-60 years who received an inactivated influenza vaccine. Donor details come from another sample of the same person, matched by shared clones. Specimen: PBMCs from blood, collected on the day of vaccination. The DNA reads TGTGCCAGCAGTAAAGAATACCCGATCGTAGCGGGGGGAGGAGATACGCAGTATTTT. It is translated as CASSKEYPIVAGGGDTQYF.